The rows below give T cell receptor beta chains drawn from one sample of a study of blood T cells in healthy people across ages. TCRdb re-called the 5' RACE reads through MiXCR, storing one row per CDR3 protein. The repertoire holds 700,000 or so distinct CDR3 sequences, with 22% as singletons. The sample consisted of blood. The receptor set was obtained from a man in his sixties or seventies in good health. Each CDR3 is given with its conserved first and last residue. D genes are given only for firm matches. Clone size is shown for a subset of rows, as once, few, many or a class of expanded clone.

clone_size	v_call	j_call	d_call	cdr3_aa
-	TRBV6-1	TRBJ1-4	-	CASSGDFSTNEKLFF
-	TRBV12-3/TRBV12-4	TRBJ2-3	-	CASSPRISTDTQYF
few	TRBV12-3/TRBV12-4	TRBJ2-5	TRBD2	CASSSSGRGTQYF
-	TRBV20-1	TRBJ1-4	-	CSASQYGLKLFF
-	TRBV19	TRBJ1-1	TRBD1	CASRPRQGSTRGIEAFF
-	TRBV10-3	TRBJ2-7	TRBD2	CAISEIAGGYEQYF
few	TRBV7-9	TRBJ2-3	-	CASSQIRDSTDTQYF
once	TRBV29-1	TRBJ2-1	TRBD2	CSVEGTSVYNEQFF
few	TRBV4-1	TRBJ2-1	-	CASSQETFQGGGTTSEQFF
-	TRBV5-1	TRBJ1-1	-	CASSAQADTEAFF
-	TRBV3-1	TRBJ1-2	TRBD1	CASSQAQTGGDGYTF
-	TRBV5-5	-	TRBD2	CASSLGPSGNYEQYF
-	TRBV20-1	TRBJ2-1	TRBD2	CSARLAGPRYNEQFF
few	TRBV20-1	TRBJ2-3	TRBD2	CSARLAGVRADTQYF
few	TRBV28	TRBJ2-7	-	CASRTSGLPYEQYF
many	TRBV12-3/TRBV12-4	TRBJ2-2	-	CASSSLNTGELFF
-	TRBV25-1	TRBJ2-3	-	CASSEYPGVTDTQYF
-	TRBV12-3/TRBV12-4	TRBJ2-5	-	CASTEGLVGRMYQETQYF
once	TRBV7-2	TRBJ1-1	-	CASSPRRGNTEAFF
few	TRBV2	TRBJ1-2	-	CASSVLPDVNYGYTF
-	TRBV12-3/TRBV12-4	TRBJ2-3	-	CASRSSRLYRDTQYF
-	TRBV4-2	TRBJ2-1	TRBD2	CASSQPTSGGYNEQFF
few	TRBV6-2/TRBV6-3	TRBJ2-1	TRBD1	CASSYGTGGGRREFF
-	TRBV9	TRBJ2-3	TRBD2	CASSVEGSGRGPFRSTDTQYF
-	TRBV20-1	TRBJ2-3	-	CSALTGFLGTDTQYF
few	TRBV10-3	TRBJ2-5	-	CATRGEETQYF
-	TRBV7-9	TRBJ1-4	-	CAGSFTVNEKLFF
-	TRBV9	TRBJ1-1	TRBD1	CASSATGQGTEAFF
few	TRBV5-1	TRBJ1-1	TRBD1	CASSLSQGVLEAFF
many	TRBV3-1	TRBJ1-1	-	CASSQRNTEAFF
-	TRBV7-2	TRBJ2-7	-	CASSLGFIYEQYF
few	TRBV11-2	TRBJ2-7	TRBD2	CASSLVVVIAGAHEQYF
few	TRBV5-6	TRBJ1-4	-	CASSLGRPPGKLFF
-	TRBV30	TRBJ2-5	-	CAWSGGRGETQYF
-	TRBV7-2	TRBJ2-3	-	CASSRISDTQYF
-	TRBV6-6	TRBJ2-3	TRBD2	CASSYSKSGGSTDTQYF
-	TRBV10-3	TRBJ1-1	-	CAIRTSGVTEAFF